The T cell receptor beta chain described here comes from a study of shared clonotypes between healthy human individuals. Some 30,000 T cell genomes, or about 0.2 ug DNA, went into the sorted-subset replicate PCRs. Sequencing used immunoSEQ multiplex PCR; TCRdb keeps in-frame clones, though not all of them. The sample carries 740,000 or so clones, 55% to 85% recorded once. Details on this clone: Its specificity is unknown.

Trimming removed 1 base at V and 5 bases at J, with 5 bases between. Germline CDR1 and CDR2: MDHEN and SYDVKM. The CDR3 spans 12 residues. The study's findings and limits: Donor scarcity curtailed the genetic and exposure-history diversity represented herein. Several donors showed sharing of approximately 5% of naive CD4 clonotypes.

This rearrangement joins TRBV28 to TRBJ1-2; D remains ambiguous. The sequence came from a woman aged 25 to 39 in good health. Sequencing input: memory CD4+ T cells sorted from blood. Sample subset: CD45RA-negative fraction. The CDR3 sequence is CASSLSGYGYTF. The DNA of the CDR3 is TGTGCCAGCAGTTTATCCGGGTATGGCTACACCTTC.